This TCR beta chain is drawn from a study of cytomegalovirus exposure and HLA in healthy donors. Study-wide results and limits: The study flagged fewer than 200 TCR beta chains as cytomegalovirus-associated. More clonal expansion characterized HLA-associated TCR beta chains than equally common others in a later analysis.

PCR employed 60 Vbeta and 13 Jbeta primers. TCRdb keeps only in-frame clones here, not all; method: immunoSEQ multiplex PCR. The sample comprises about 100,000 clones, about 80% of which are singletons, and around 4.1% rests with the top ten. Looked up from germline, CDR1 is SGHRS and CDR2 is YFSETQ. Trimming took 4 bases from V and 3 from J; bases not matched to a gene: 4. The CDR3 runs 13 residues. In regard to this clone: Its target is unknown.

The donors comprised healthy bone marrow donors. The source is a man aged 35-49 years in good health and CMV-seronegative. The chain combines TRBV5-1 with TRBJ2-7; 7 bases map to TRBD1. Source material: PBMCs. CDR3 in amino acids: CASSPGQNYEQYF. The CDR3 region has the DNA TGCGCCAGCAGCCCGGGACAGAACTACGAGCAGTACTTC.